The clone carrying this TCR beta chain has a single count. Its antigen is not identified. A read error may account for a junction end that differs from germline. The CDR3 is 16 residues long. CDR1 and CDR2 (germline): SNHLY, FYNNEI. From roughly 21-30 mg of unsorted bulk tissue, DNA and RNA were co-extracted together. Collection of samples drew on five separate regions of each tumor. The data were taken from a study of tumor-infiltrating lymphocytes in primary liver carcinoma. Study-wide findings and caveats: Blood fell significantly below tumors in its top-250-clone fraction (p = 0.039).

Researchers generated TCR beta cDNA from approximately 450 ng of total RNA, relying on a constant-region primer. For TCR beta, libraries were produced by three nested multiplex PCR rounds using slightly modified ARM-PCR. The first two PCR rounds, approximately 10 cycles each, used TRBV1-TRBV30 forward primers and a C-beta reverse primer. TCRdb used MiXCR to reprocess the multiplex PCR reads, holding one entry per CDR3 protein. Here the sample spans 20,000 to 25,000 distinct CDR3 sequences, 80% being singletons. The chain links TRBV2 to TRBJ1-3, with D possibly being TRBD1 (6 bases). The origin of this receptor is a woman between 25 and 40 years old with primary liver carcinoma and hepatitis B virus infection. The sequencing input was liver tumor tissue from sampling region 2. Subset reported: tumor region T2, inferior pole. The CDR3, as DNA: TGTGGCAGCAGTTCAGGGGAAACATACTCTGGAAACACCATATATTTT. Translating it yields CGSSSGETYSGNTIYF. The full variable domain, its missing parts supplied by reference TRBV2 and TRBJ1-3, is EPEVTQTPSHQVTQMGQEVILRCVPISNHLYFYWYRQILGQKVEFLVSFYNNEISEKSEIFDDQFSVERPDGSNFTLKIRSTKLEDSAMYFCGSSSGETYSGNTIYFGEGSWLTVV.